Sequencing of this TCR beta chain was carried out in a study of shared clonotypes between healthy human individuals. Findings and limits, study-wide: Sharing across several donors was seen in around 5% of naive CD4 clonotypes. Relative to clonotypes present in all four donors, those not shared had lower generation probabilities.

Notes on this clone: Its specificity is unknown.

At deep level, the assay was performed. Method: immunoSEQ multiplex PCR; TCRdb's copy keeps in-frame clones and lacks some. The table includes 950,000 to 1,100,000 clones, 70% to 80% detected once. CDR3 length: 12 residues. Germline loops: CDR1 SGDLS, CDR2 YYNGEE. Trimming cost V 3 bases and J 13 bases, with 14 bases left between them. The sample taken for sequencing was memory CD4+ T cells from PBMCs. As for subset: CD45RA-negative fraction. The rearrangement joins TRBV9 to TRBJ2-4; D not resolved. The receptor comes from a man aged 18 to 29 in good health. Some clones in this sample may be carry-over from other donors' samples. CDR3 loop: CASSASLGPQYF. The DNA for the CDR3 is TGTGCCAGCAGCGCCTCCCTGGGTCCGCAGTACTTC. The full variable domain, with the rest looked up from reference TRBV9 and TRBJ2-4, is DSGVTQTPKHLITATGQRVTLRCSPRSGDLSVYWYQQSLDQGLQFLIQYYNGEERAKGNILERFSAQQFPDLHSELNLSSLELGDSALYFCASSASLGPQYFGAGTRLSVL.